One and the same sample provided the 2 T cell receptor beta chains below, sequenced in a study of regulatory T cells in long-lasting Graves disease (dated by TCRdb to the early 2020s). Library generation was performed with multiplex PCR. The listed sequencing device is Illumina HiSeq 4000. To build TCR beta libraries, CDR3 regions were amplified by Arm-PCR using iRepertoire HTBI primers. TCRdb reprocessing: public reads trimmed at Q25 with fastp, clones called with MiXCR, in-frame beta chains kept. Entries are consolidated by CDR3 protein sequence, retaining the most common genes and DNA. This sample comprises some 370,000 distinct CDR3 sequences, around 23% of them detected only once. The ten largest clones take up approximately 27% of the sample. The sample's time point label, in plain terms: persistent/refractory GD, antithyroid drugs over 5 years with positive TRAb. RNA was extracted from PBMCs in TRIzol for both TCR sequencing and RNA sequencing.

The starting material was peripheral blood mononuclear cells (PBMCs), obtained when the disease was refractory, from a patient treated with antithyroid drugs. All receptors come from a woman aged 40-49 years with Graves disease. Donor details come from another sample of the same person, matched by shared clones.

The rearrangement links TRBV6-1 to TRBJ2-7; D unresolved. This CDR3 is 17 amino acids long. The V and J ends lost 1 base and 2 bases respectively, with 18 bases between them. Germline V lookup: CDR1 MNHNS, CDR2 SASEGT. CDR3 protein: CASSEEGPTATTYEQYF. DNA for the CDR3: TGTGCCAGCAGTGAAGAAGGGCCGACTGCGACAACCTACGAGCAGTACTTC.

In DNA form, the CDR3 reads TGTGCCAGCAGCCAACCGACAGCGGCTGGGAGCTCCTACGAGCAGTACTTC. As protein: CASSQPTAAGSSYEQYF. J is TRBJ2-7 and V is TRBV14, with D perhaps TRBD1 or TRBD2 (5 bases each). The CDR3 loop spans 17 amino acids. V was cut by 2 bases and J by 0 bases, with 17 bases left in between. CDR1 is SGHDN, CDR2 FVKESK, per germline. Using reference TRBV14 and TRBJ2-7 for the parts outside the CDR3, the full variable domain is EAGVTQFPSHSVIEKGQTVTLRCDPISGHDNLYWYRRVMGKEIKFLLHFVKESKQDESGMPNNRFLAERTGGTYSTLKVQPAELEDSGVYFCASSQPTAAGSSYEQYFGPGTRLTVT.